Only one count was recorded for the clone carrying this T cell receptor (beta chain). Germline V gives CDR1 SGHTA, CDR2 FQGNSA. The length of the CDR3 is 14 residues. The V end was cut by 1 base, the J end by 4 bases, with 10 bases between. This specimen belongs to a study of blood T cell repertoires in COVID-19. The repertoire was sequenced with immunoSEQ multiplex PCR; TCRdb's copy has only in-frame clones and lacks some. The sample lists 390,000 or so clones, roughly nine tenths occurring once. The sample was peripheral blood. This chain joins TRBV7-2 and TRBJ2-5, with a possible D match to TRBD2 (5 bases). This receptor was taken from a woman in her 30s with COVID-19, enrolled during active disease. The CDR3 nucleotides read TGTGCCAGCAGCTTAGGGGTTGGGAGAGAGACCCAGTACTTC. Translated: CASSLGVGRETQYF.